The present entry profiles one T cell receptor beta chain with its context. Its specificity is unknown. This specimen comes from a study of T-cell memory formation after mild COVID-19. General study results and limits: The pre-infection memory compartment contained some responding clones, suggesting cross-reactive memory joined. Clones that contracted from day 15 to 85 were balanced CD4/CD8, while later expanders leaned CD4+.

MiXCR was run by TCRdb on the 5' RACE reads, yielding one entry per CDR3 protein. Of hundreds of thousands of distinct CDR3 sequences listed, about a quarter are singletons. V shed 7 bases, J shed 9 bases, and the junction held 16 bases outside the gene matches. The germline CDR1 and CDR2 sequences are KGHDR and SFDVKD. This CDR3 comprises 16 residues. The receptor comes from an adult woman who had mild COVID-19 (a few samples of this study predate the infection). Cell type and time point are not known. Sequenced input: PBMCs or a T cell subset sorted from them (not recorded which). V is TRBV24-1 and J is TRBJ2-1; 8 bases map to TRBD1. The CDR3 region is CATSPRDRTRGSEQFF. CDR3 coding DNA: TGTGCCACCAGCCCTCGGGACAGGACCCGGGGCAGTGAGCAGTTCTTC.